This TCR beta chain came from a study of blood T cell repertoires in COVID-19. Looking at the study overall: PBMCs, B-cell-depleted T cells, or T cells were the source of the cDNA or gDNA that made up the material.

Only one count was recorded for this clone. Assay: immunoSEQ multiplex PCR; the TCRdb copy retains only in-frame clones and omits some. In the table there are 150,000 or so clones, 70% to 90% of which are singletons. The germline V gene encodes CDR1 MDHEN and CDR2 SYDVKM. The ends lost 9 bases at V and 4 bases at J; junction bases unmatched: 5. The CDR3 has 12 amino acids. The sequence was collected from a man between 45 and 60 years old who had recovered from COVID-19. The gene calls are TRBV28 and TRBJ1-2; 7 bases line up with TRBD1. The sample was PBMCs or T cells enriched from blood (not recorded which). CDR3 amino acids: CASKQGFYGYTF. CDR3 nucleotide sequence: TGTGCCAGTAAACAGGGGTTCTATGGCTACACCTTC.